The 16 T cell receptor beta chains reported below all come from one sample, sequenced in a study of blood T cells in healthy people across ages. With a J-beta primer mix and a sample-barcoded 5' primer, a second PCR ran about 6 to 11 cycles. MiXCR, applied by TCRdb to the 5' RACE reads, yields one record per CDR3 protein. The table has fewer than 2 million distinct CDR3 sequences, 30% to 40% seen once. Sequenced material: blood. Every receptor here comes from a human donor in good health.

This chain uses TRBV6-5 with TRBJ1-3, with a possible D match to TRBD1 (5 bases). This CDR3 has 14 residues. Germline values: CDR1 MNHEY, CDR2 SVGAGI. Trimming shortened V by 6 bases and J by 4 bases, and 13 bases separated the two germline ends. The CDR3 sequence: CASSERGVGNTIYF. The DNA of the CDR3 is TGTGCCAGCAGCGAACGGGGGGTCGGAAACACCATATATTTT.

The genes are TRBV13 and TRBJ2-1, with TRBD2 identical over 9 bases. The V and J ends lost 0 bases and 6 bases, in that order; junction bases with no gene match: 3. CDR3 length: 15 residues. Germline V CDR1 and CDR2: PRHDT, FYEKMQ (reference sequence). The CDR3 DNA follows: TGTGCCAGCAGCTTAGGAGCGCGGGGGGGCAATGAGCAGTTCTTC. Translating gives CASSLGARGGNEQFF.

This clonotype showed up just a few times. Compared with germline, one end of the junction differs, possibly owing to a read error. The chain combines TRBV9 with TRBJ2-1, with 8 bases identical to TRBD2. The CDR3 consists of 15 residues. Germline V gene lookup returns CDR1 SGDLS and CDR2 YYNGEE. The CDR3 spells CTSSVVTGGPNEQFF. CDR3 DNA sequence: TGTACCAGCAGCGTAGTCACGGGGGGGCCGAATGAGCAGTTCTTC.

The chain combines TRBV7-2 with TRBJ1-1; D ambiguous. CDR1 is SGHTA, CDR2 FQGNSA, per germline. The CDR3 is made up of 15 amino acids. V lost 2 bases, J lost 0 bases, and 10 bases lay in between. CDR3 protein: CASSLSRVVNTEAFF. CDR3 bases: TGTGCCAGCAGCTTATCCCGGGTGGTGAACACTGAAGCTTTCTTT.

V gene TRBV28 combines with J gene TRBJ1-2; a weak D match, TRBD1 (6 bases). V lost 2 bases and J 8 bases, leaving 18 bases between the germline ends. The germline V gene encodes CDR1 MDHEN and CDR2 SYDVKM. This CDR3 is built from 15 residues. The CDR3 DNA reads as TGTGCCAGCAGTTTAGGCCCCAGGAGGGGGGAAGGCTACACCTTC. Protein product: CASSLGPRRGEGYTF.

J is TRBJ1-2 and V is TRBV29-1; no clear D. V was shortened by 7 bases and J by 0 bases, with 12 bases between the two germline ends. The CDR3 sequence is 13 residues long. Germline CDR1 is SQVTM and CDR2 is ANQGSEA. The CDR3 coding sequence is TGCAGCGCCTTGGCGGGAGCTAACTATGGCTACACCTTC. Protein sequence: CSALAGANYGYTF.

The chain links TRBV29-1 to TRBJ2-1, with 9 bases fitting TRBD1. The junction had 16 bases not matched to a gene; V was cut back by 1 base and J by 6 bases. The CDR3 runs 18 residues. Germline CDR1 reads SQVTM; CDR2 reads ANQGSEA. CDR3 nucleotide sequence: TGCAGCGTTGAAGCCCCCCCCTCGACAGGGGGGAAGCTCAATGAGCAGTTCTTC. Its translation: CSVEAPPSTGGKLNEQFF.

This chain links TRBV7-9 with TRBJ2-6; possibly TRBD1 for D (5 bases). V lost 11 bases, J lost 0 bases, and 11 bases lay in between. The germline gives CDR1 SEHNR, CDR2 FQNEAQ (reference sequence). The CDR3 runs 14 residues. The DNA of the CDR3 is TGTGCCCAGTCAGGGTCCTCTGGGGCCAACGTCCTGACTTTC. Its protein product is CAQSGSSGANVLTF.

This clonotype has more than one count but fewer than ten. The chain employs TRBV5-1 and TRBJ2-3; 9 bases are a match to TRBD2. In germline, CDR1 is SGHRS, CDR2 YFSETQ. This CDR3 contains 15 residues. J lost 6 bases, V lost 2 bases, and 7 bases had no gene match. CDR3: CASSFSGGSGDTQYF. The CDR3 bases are TGCGCCAGCAGCTTCAGCGGGGGGTCAGGGGATACGCAGTATTTT. The variable domain in full, with the rest retrieved from reference TRBV5-1 and TRBJ2-3, is KAGVTQTPRYLIKTRGQQVTLSCSPISGHRSVSWYQQTPGQGLQFLFEYFSETQRNKGNFPGRFSGRQFSNSRSEMNVSTLELGDSALYLCASSFSGGSGDTQYFGPGTRLTVL.

This sequence joins TRBV7-9 and TRBJ1-2, with TRBD1 matching over 8 bases. The CDR3 totals 14 residues. The V gene end was trimmed by 9 bases and the J gene end by 4 bases; junction bases not matched to a gene: 10. The germline gives CDR1 SEHNR, CDR2 FQNEAQ (reference sequence). The CDR3 reads CASVGDRPVYGYTF. CDR3 sequence (DNA): TGTGCCAGTGTCGGGGACAGGCCCGTCTATGGCTACACCTTC.

The chain combines TRBV25-1 with TRBJ2-7; 9 bases match TRBD1. This CDR3 is built from 14 residues. Germline assignment: CDR1 MGHDK and CDR2 SYGVNS. V trimming: 6 bases; J trimming: 4 bases; junction bases outside the gene matches: 7. CDR3 sequence reads: CASRRLGQGYEQYF. The DNA for the CDR3 is TGTGCCAGCAGACGCCTCGGACAGGGGTACGAGCAGTACTTC.

This chain links TRBV7-2 with TRBJ1-2; 9 bases map to TRBD1. The CDR3 loop spans 15 amino acids. Germline CDR1 is SGHTA and CDR2 is FQGNSA. V lost 5 bases, J lost 5 bases, and 9 bases stayed unmatched. CDR3 DNA: TGTGCCAGCAGCACGCGGACAGGGGAAGGGTATGGCTACACCTTC. It encodes CASSTRTGEGYGYTF.

V is TRBV7-2 and J is TRBJ1-2, with 7 bases that match TRBD1. The CDR3 length is 14 residues. The V and J ends lost 3 bases and 6 bases, in that order; junction bases with no gene match: 7. In germline, CDR1 is SGHTA, CDR2 FQGNSA. CDR3 loop: CASSFSGTVHGYTF. CDR3 in DNA: TGTGCCAGCAGCTTCTCCGGGACAGTACATGGCTACACCTTC.

J is TRBJ2-1 and V is TRBV6-6, with 10 nucleotides matching TRBD2. The CDR3 is 17 amino acids. Germline trimming cut 0 bases from V and 3 bases from J; bases unmatched to any gene: 5. Germline CDR1 MNHNY, CDR2 SVGAGI (reference sequence). CDR3 DNA sequence: TGTGCCAGCAGTTACTCGGTAGCGGGGGGCCTCTACAATGAGCAGTTCTTC. Protein: CASSYSVAGGLYNEQFF.

The V and J genes are TRBV20-1 and TRBJ1-5; a weak D match, TRBD1 (6 bases). Germline CDR1 is DFQATT and CDR2 is SNEGSKA (reference sequence). The CDR3 has 13 amino acids. Trimming stripped 1 base from V and 4 bases from J, with 8 bases between. The CDR3 nucleotides are TGCAGTGCTAGAGTACAGGGTAATCAGCCCCAGCATTTT. It codes for CSARVQGNQPQHF.

The chain employs TRBV12-3 or TRBV12-4 and TRBJ1-5, with 8 bases identical to TRBD1. The CDR3 spans 18 residues. J gave up 0 bases and V 6 bases, and 13 bases lay outside the gene matches. The CDR3: CASSLGQGGKYSNQPQHF. The CDR3 nucleotides are TGTGCCAGCAGCCTCGGACAGGGAGGGAAATATAGCAATCAGCCCCAGCATTTT.